The text below deals with one TCR beta chain. Its antigen remains unknown. Naive CD8 cells comprised CD45RO-negative, CCR7-positively selected cells, excluding terminally differentiated effector memory CD45RA+ cells. This record comes from a study of shared clonotypes between healthy human individuals. Broader study findings: The donor pool, a small one, limited the genetic and exposure-history diversity represented.

CDR1 KGHSH and CDR2 LQKENI come from the germline V gene. There are 11 residues in the CDR3. V was trimmed by 2 bases and J by 5 bases, leaving 4 bases between them. The data were produced by immunoSEQ multiplex PCR, yet TCRdb's version contains in-frame clones alone and is incomplete. This repertoire shows 1.5 million to 2.5 million clones, approximately 94% found once; its top ten account for 1% to 1.5%. The material sequenced was naive CD8+ T cells sorted from blood. This receptor was taken from a man aged 18 to 29 in good health. V is TRBV18 and J is TRBJ2-7; D ambiguous. CDR3 sequence reads: CASSPANEQYF. CDR3 nucleotide sequence: TGTGCCAGCTCACCAGCTAACGAGCAGTACTTC.